A selection of T cell receptor beta chains follows, all from one sample in a study of control samples from healthy donors and cancer patients. Sequencing used immunoSEQ multiplex PCR; TCRdb keeps in-frame clones, though not all of them. The table has about 190,000 clones, roughly nine tenths seen once; the top ten hold approximately 2%. Sequenced material: blood. Receptors were obtained from a man younger than 40 in good health. The CDR3 runs from the conserved cysteine through the conserved F or W. Fields, in order: D gene, J gene, clone size, V gene, CDR3 length, CDR3 DNA, CDR3 protein. D genes are given only for firm matches. Size is omitted from some rows. Given values are once, few, many or a class for expanded clones.

>TRBD1|TRBJ2-7|NA|TRBV5-1|15
TGCGCCAGCAGCGTGCCGGGACAGGGTCACAACGAGCAGTACTTC
CASSVPGQGHNEQYF
>NA|TRBJ1-1|NA|TRBV19|14
TGTGCCAGTAGTTCGAAGGGGGAGAACACTGAAGCTTTCTTT
CASSSKGENTEAFF
>NA|TRBJ1-2|NA|TRBV2|13
TGTGCCAGCGCCCGGCGGAGGGACTATGGCTACACCTTC
CASARRRDYGYTF
>TRBD1|TRBJ2-1|NA|TRBV24-1|17
TGTGCCACCAGTGATTCCAGGACAGGTACCCGGGTCAATGAGCAGTTCTTC
CATSDSRTGTRVNEQFF
>TRBD1|TRBJ1-1|NA|TRBV27|15
TGTGCCAGCAGTCTGGGCCGCTGGACAGGGTCTGAAGCTTTCTTT
CASSLGRWTGSEAFF
>NA|TRBJ1-4|NA|TRBV11-2|14
TGTGCCAGCAGCCTAAAGGGGTATAATGAAAAACTGTTTTTT
CASSLKGYNEKLFF
>NA|TRBJ1-1|NA|TRBV7-9|14
TGTGCCAGCACCGCGGGGGGGAGAAGGACTGAAGCTTTCTTT
CASTAGGRRTEAFF
>NA|TRBJ1-3|NA|TRBV6-5|14
TGTGCCACAAGCACGCCAGGGGCCGGAAACACCATATATTTT
CATSTPGAGNTIYF
>TRBD2|TRBJ2-6|NA|TRBV30|17
TGTGCCTGGAGTCTAGCGGGGGCATCATCTGGGGCCAACGTCCTGACTTTC
CAWSLAGASSGANVLTF
>NA|TRBJ1-1|NA|TRBV2|15
TGTGCCAGCAGTCCACAGCACCCGAGGAACACTGAAGCTTTCTTT
CASSPQHPRNTEAFF
>TRBD2|TRBJ2-7|NA|TRBV18|16
TGTGCCAGCTCACCACCAACTAGCGGGGGAAGGGCCGAGCAGTACTTC
CASSPPTSGGRAEQYF
>NA|TRBJ2-1|NA|TRBV3-1/TRBV3-2|13
TGTGCCAGCAGCCAAGATCAGAGCAATGAGCAGTTCTTC
CASSQDQSNEQFF
>NA|TRBJ1-1|NA|TRBV3-1/TRBV3-2|13
TGTGCCAGCAGCCAAGTTTTGCTTACTGAAGCTTTCTTT
CASSQVLLTEAFF
>NA|TRBJ1-5|NA|TRBV5-1|15
TGCGCCAGCAGCTTGGGCGGGGGGTCCAATCAGCCCCAGCATTTT
CASSLGGGSNQPQHF
>TRBD1|TRBJ1-2|NA|TRBV27|17
TGTGCCAGCAGTCCCCGGGACAGGGGACCTCAAAACTATGGCTACACCTTC
CASSPRDRGPQNYGYTF
>NA|TRBJ2-1|NA|TRBV10-3|13
TGTGCCATCAGTGACCCCCCGGGGGCTGAGCAGTTCTTC
CAISDPPGAEQFF
>TRBD1|TRBJ1-1|NA|TRBV30|13
TGTGCCTGGAGAGGGACAGGGGAGACTGAAGCTTTCTTT
CAWRGTGETEAFF
>TRBD1|TRBJ1-2|NA|TRBV5-1|14
TGCGCCAGCACATCAGGGGGGACAGGTTTGGGCTACACCTTC
CASTSGGTGLGYTF
>NA|TRBJ1-1|NA|TRBV6-5|15
TGTGCCAGCAGTCTCGTCCGGACGGCGAACACTGAAGCTTTCTTT
CASSLVRTANTEAFF
>TRBD1|TRBJ2-1|NA|TRBV4-1|17
TGCGCCAGCAGCCAAGTACCCCGGACAGGGGCAAACAATGAGCAGTTCTTC
CASSQVPRTGANNEQFF
>NA|TRBJ2-1|NA|TRBV5-1|13
TGCGCCAGCAGTGGGGGGGCTAACAATGAGCAGTTCTTC
CASSGGANNEQFF
>TRBD2|TRBJ2-3|NA|TRBV2|14
TGTGCCAGCAAGGGAGGGCAGGGTCCAGATACGCAGTATTTT
CASKGGQGPDTQYF
>NA|TRBJ1-5|NA|TRBV5-1|14
TGCGCCAGCGCGGACGGGAGTAGCAATCAGCCCCAGCATTTT
CASADGSSNQPQHF
>NA|TRBJ1-3|NA|TRBV5-1|16
TGCGCCAGCAGCTTGGACAGTTTCTCAGGAGGAAACACCATATATTTT
CASSLDSFSGGNTIYF
>NA|TRBJ2-5|NA|TRBV5-1|15
TGCGCCAGCAGCTTGGGAACCAGGGAATGGGAGACCCAGTACTTC
CASSLGTREWETQYF
>TRBD1|TRBJ1-6|NA|TRBV4-2|14
TGTGCCAGCAGCCCCCGGGACAGGGATTCACCCCTCCACTTT
CASSPRDRDSPLHF
>TRBD1|TRBJ1-4|NA|TRBV12-3/TRBV12-4|13
TGTGCCAGCAGACACAGGGGAGCTGAAAAACTGTTTTTT
CASRHRGAEKLFF
>NA|TRBJ2-7|NA|TRBV19|12
TGTGCCAGCCAAGATGGGCCCTACGAGCAGTACTTC
CASQDGPYEQYF
>NA|TRBJ1-1|NA|TRBV4-1|13
TGCGCCAGCAGCCACCCAGGGATCACTGAAGCTTTCTTT
CASSHPGITEAFF
>NA|TRBJ2-1|NA|TRBV7-9|15
TGTGCCAGCAGCTTAGAGGTGGGGTTATACAATGAGCAGTTCTTC
CASSLEVGLYNEQFF
>TRBD2|TRBJ2-5|NA|TRBV24-1|16
TGTGCCACCAGTGATCCGCTTAGCGGGGGGGGAGAGACCCAGTACTTC
CATSDPLSGGGETQYF
>NA|TRBJ2-7|NA|TRBV7-2|14
TGTGCCAGCAGCCGGGAGACACACTCCTACGAGCAGTACTTC
CASSRETHSYEQYF
>NA|TRBJ1-3|once|TRBV3-1/TRBV3-2|16
TGTGCCAGCAGCCAAGATGCCCAGATTCCTGGAAACACCATATATTTT
CASSQDAQIPGNTIYF
>NA|TRBJ2-7|NA|TRBV7-2|13
TGTGCCAGCAGCTTCACGGACATACCCGCGCAGTACTTC
CASSFTDIPAQYF
>TRBD1|TRBJ2-1|NA|TRBV25-1|15
TGTGCCAGCAAATCTTCAGGGGGCGCCGGGAATGAGCAGTTCTTC
CASKSSGGAGNEQFF